This T cell receptor (beta chain) derives from a study of cytomegalovirus exposure and HLA in healthy donors. It was with 60 Vbeta and 13 Jbeta primers that the PCR ran. TCRdb keeps only in-frame clones here, not all; method: immunoSEQ multiplex PCR. The sample carries fewer than 150,000 clones, approximately 74% recorded once. V lost 7 bases and J lost 1, with 11 bases in between. Germline assignment: CDR1 SEHNR and CDR2 FQNEAQ (reference sequence). The CDR3 runs to 14 residues. There were likely unrecorded immune exposures, though donors were nominally healthy when sampled. As for this clone: Its antigen is as yet unknown.

Study outcomes and limitations: A list of around 160 TCR beta chains associated with cytomegalovirus was given. In a later analysis, approximately 18,000 TCR beta sequences were associated with HLA alleles at 0.05 false discovery rate.

The material sequenced was PBMCs. The chain joins TRBV7-9 to TRBJ1-5; possibly TRBD1 for D (6 bases). The source is a woman in her thirties or forties in good health and CMV-seropositive. For the CDR3, the DNA is TGTGCCAGCAAACAGGGTGGGAGCAATCAGCCCCAGCATTTT. Protein sequence: CASKQGGSNQPQHF.